This entry describes one T cell receptor beta chain. Per the study methods: Estimated nucleated cell counts came from reference gene primer amplification. TCRdb keeps only in-frame clones here, not all; method: immunoSEQ multiplex PCR. V and J calls plus clone size are reproduced from that table; the DNA served to infer D and trimming. The sample holds about 190,000 clones; over 75% are singletons and the top ten take roughly 14%. This sample was included in a study of blood T cell repertoires in COVID-19. As for the study in general: Samples taken during acute and convalescent COVID-19 were collected in the United States, Italy and Spain.

The junction had 7 bases not matched to a gene; V was cut back by 6 bases and J by 3 bases. The CDR3 has 14 residues. Germline CDR1 MNHNY, CDR2 SVGAGI (reference sequence). Sequencing input: peripheral blood. This TCR was recovered from a man in his fifties who had recovered from COVID-19. The gene calls are TRBV6-6 and TRBJ1-1; 7 positions agree with TRBD1. CDR3 amino acids: CASRRTGEDTEAFF. The CDR3, as DNA: TGTGCCAGCAGGCGCACAGGGGAGGACACTGAAGCTTTCTTT.